One and the same sample provided the 15 T cell receptor beta chains below, sequenced in a study of post-analysis software for immune sequencing data. Unique molecular identifiers were present in the TCR beta cDNA libraries. MiXCR was run by TCRdb on the PCR reads, yielding one entry per CDR3 protein. Counted here are over 700,000 distinct CDR3 sequences, 25% to 30% occurring once; the ten biggest clones make up around 0.56%. The antigens these receptors bind are not known. Study-level results: Patients had higher frequencies than controls of roughly five TRBV segments, including TRBV5-6, TRBV5-1 and TRBV20-1.

Input material: blood. These receptors all stem from a girl aged 5-17 years with multiple sclerosis.

J is TRBJ1-6 and V is TRBV20-1; unclear D gene. Germline V gives CDR1 DFQATT, CDR2 SNEGSKA (reference sequence). The CDR3 is 12 amino acids. This CDR3 is CRVDIDNSPLHF. DNA for the CDR3: TGCAGGGTAGACATTGATAATTCACCCCTCCACTTT.

This clonotype was picked up a small number of times. In DNA form, the CDR3 reads TGTGCCAGCTCACCTCCCGCCCTTGCTTACGAGCAGTACTTC. Protein product: CASSPPALAYEQYF. The V call is TRBV18, the J call TRBJ2-7; no clear D. The length of the CDR3 is 14 residues. With 3 bases removed from V and 4 bases from J, the gap between germline ends came to 13 bases. Germline V gene sequence: CDR1 KGHSH, CDR2 LQKENI. The whole variable domain, remainder taken from reference TRBV18 and TRBJ2-7, is NAGVMQNPRHLVRRRGQEARLRCSPMKGHSHVYWYRQLPEEGLKFMVYLQKENIIDESGMPKERFSAEFPKEGPSILRIQQVVRGDSAAYFCASSPPALAYEQYFGPGTRLTVT.

The gene calls are TRBV7-2 and TRBJ2-3; tentatively, D is TRBD2 (5 bases). The CDR3 runs 16 residues. V was trimmed by 1 base and J by 4 bases, leaving 15 bases between them. CDR1 is SGHTA and CDR2 is FQGNSA in the germline V gene. This chain's CDR3 is CASSLEDFNAADTQYF. CDR3 bases: TGTGCCAGCAGCTTAGAGGACTTCAACGCGGCAGATACGCAGTATTTT.

A few counts support this clonotype. The V and J genes are TRBV12-3 or TRBV12-4 and TRBJ2-7; TRBD1 or TRBD2 may be the D gene (6 bases each). Trimming cost V 5 bases and J 1 base, with 27 bases left between them. The CDR3 runs 19 residues. The CDR3, as DNA: TGTGCCAGCAGTCCGCGGGGCAGGGTGGGGGCCTTGGGTTCCTACGAGCAGTACTTC. It codes for CASSPRGRVGALGSYEQYF.

This clonotype was picked up one time. V is TRBV12-3 or TRBV12-4 and J is TRBJ2-7; 11 positions agree with TRBD1. The CDR3 sequence is 15 residues long. Germline trimming cut 6 bases from V and 3 bases from J; bases unmatched to any gene: 7. The CDR3 loop reads CASRTGTGGFYEQYF. Here the CDR3 DNA reads TGTGCCAGCAGGACCGGGACAGGGGGTTTCTACGAGCAGTACTTC.

This clonotype was seen more than once but under ten times. This sequence joins TRBV7-2 and TRBJ2-7; 8 bases are shared with TRBD2. The CDR3 runs to 16 residues. J gave up 4 bases and V 0 bases, and 8 bases lay outside the gene matches. Germline CDR1 is SGHTA and CDR2 is FQGNSA. The CDR3 region is CASSLALRGVEYEQYF. CDR3 nucleotide sequence: TGTGCCAGCAGCTTAGCGCTGCGGGGGGTTGAATACGAGCAGTACTTC.

The sample holds a few counts of this clonotype. V gene TRBV20-1 combines with J gene TRBJ2-5, with TRBD1 matching 7 bases. The germline V gene has CDR1 DFQATT and CDR2 SNEGSKA (reference sequence). This CDR3 is built from 13 residues. Trimming removed 0 bases from V and 10 bases from J; junction bases left unmatched: 8. CDR3 nucleotides: TGCAGTGCTAGAGAAAACTCAGGGGGTTTCCAGTACTTC. Translated: CSARENSGGFQYF.

The chain is built from TRBV20-1 and TRBJ2-3, with 7 positions matching TRBD2. This CDR3 spans 14 amino acids. Trimming removed 5 bases from V and 2 bases from J; junction bases left unmatched: 7. The germline V gene encodes CDR1 DFQATT and CDR2 SNEGSKA (reference sequence). The CDR3 loop reads CSARWEGLTDTQYF. The CDR3 bases are TGCAGTGCTCGGTGGGAGGGCCTCACAGATACGCAGTATTTT.

In its sample, this clonotype was seen many times. This sequence joins TRBV13 and TRBJ2-7, with D perhaps being TRBD1 or TRBD2 (5 bases each). V was cut by 1 base and J by 3 bases, with 10 bases left in between. The CDR3 runs 14 residues. Germline V CDR1 and CDR2: PRHDT, FYEKMQ (reference sequence). CDR3 amino acids: CASSLAAGSYEQYF. The CDR3 coding sequence is TGTGCCAGCAGCTTAGCGGCAGGGAGCTACGAGCAGTACTTC.

This chain connects TRBV23-1 to TRBJ2-1; possible D gene TRBD1, 6 bases. TRBV23-1 is an ORF for which the function is uncertain. The CDR3 contains 16 residues. V was clipped by 3 bases and J by 0 bases, with 12 bases between them. CDR3 residues: CASSQRTENSYNEQFF. The CDR3 nucleotides are TGCGCCAGCAGTCAGCGGACAGAAAACTCCTACAATGAGCAGTTCTTC.

This clonotype was found many times. The V and J genes are TRBV12-3 or TRBV12-4 and TRBJ2-1; D is perhaps TRBD1 (8 bases). CDR3 length: 15 amino acids. The V end lost 6 bases, the J end lost 6 bases, and 18 bases lay between the germline ends. CDR3 protein: CASSLQGGAVNEQFF. The DNA of the CDR3 is TGTGCCAGCAGCTTACAGGGGGGGGCCGTCAATGAGCAGTTCTTC.

The chain links TRBV12-3 or TRBV12-4 to TRBJ2-3; a possible D gene is TRBD2 (7 bases). V dropped 7 bases and J dropped 6 bases, with 20 bases sitting between them. CDR3 size: 15 residues. The CDR3 here is CASTLGRGARDTQYF. The CDR3 DNA sequence: TGTGCCAGCACCCTTGGTCGGGGGGCCAGGGATACGCAGTATTTT.

The table lists this clonotype with a count of one. The chain couples TRBV7-9 to TRBJ2-3; 10 nucleotides match TRBD2. Germline-derived CDR1 and CDR2 are SEHNR and FQNEAQ (reference sequence). The CDR3 consists of 15 residues. V dropped 3 bases and J dropped 5; count of bases not matched to a gene: 5. The CDR3: CASSFQSGRGDTQYF. The CDR3 bases are TGTGCCAGCAGCTTCCAAAGCGGGAGGGGAGATACGCAGTATTTT.

This clonotype was seen more than once but under ten times. The rearrangement uses TRBV4-3 and TRBJ2-1, with D perhaps matching TRBD1 or TRBD2 (5 bases each). Germline CDR1 reads LGHNA; CDR2 reads YSLEER. The V gene lost 3 bases and the J gene lost 5 bases, with 14 bases spanning the gap. The CDR3 length is 15 residues. The CDR3 here is CASSHDGTADNEQFF. CDR3 sequence (DNA): TGCGCCAGCAGCCATGACGGGACGGCCGACAATGAGCAGTTCTTC.

This clonotype was counted only a few times. The gene calls are TRBV12-3 or TRBV12-4 and TRBJ2-4; D unclear. V was clipped by 2 bases and J by 3 bases, with 8 bases between them. The CDR3 sequence is 14 residues long. CDR3 sequence reads: CASSLSPGKNIQYF. The CDR3 bases are TGTGCCAGCAGTTTATCGCCAGGCAAAAACATTCAGTACTTC.